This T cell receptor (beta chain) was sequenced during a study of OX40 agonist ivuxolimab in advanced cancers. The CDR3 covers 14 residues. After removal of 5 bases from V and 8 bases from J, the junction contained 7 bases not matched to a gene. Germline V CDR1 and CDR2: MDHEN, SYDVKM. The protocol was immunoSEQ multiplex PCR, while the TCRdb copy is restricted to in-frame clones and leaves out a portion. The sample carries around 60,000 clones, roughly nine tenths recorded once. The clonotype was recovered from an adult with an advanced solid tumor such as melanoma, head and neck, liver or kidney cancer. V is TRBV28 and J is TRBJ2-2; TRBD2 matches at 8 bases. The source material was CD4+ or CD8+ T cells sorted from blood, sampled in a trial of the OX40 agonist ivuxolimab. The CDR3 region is CASSQAGAVGELFF. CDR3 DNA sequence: TGTGCCAGCAGTCAAGCGGGAGCAGTTGGGGAGCTGTTTTTT.